Listed below are T cell receptor beta chains from one sample, sequenced in a study of T cell responses to AZD1222 COVID-19 vaccine. Measured with immunoSEQ multiplex PCR; TCRdb has only the in-frame clones, and not every one. This table has approximately 120,000 clones, more than 65% appearing once. The material sequenced was peripheral blood, taken 28 days after the second AZD1222 dose. The receptors stem from an adult who received the AZD1222 COVID-19 vaccine. The CDR3 runs from the conserved cysteine through the conserved F or W. Fields, in order: V gene, J gene, clone size, D gene, CDR3 DNA, CDR3 protein. D genes are given only for firm matches. The listing skips clone size in some rows; elsewhere it reads once, few, many or a size class.

TRBV6-6	TRBJ1-2	.	TRBD1	TGTGCCAGCAGTCTGCTGACAGGGGTGATTGGCTATGGCTACACCTTC	CASSLLTGVIGYGYTF
TRBV2	TRBJ1-1	few	.	TGTGCCAGCAGCCGGGGGAGGGATGAAGCTTTCTTT	CASSRGRDEAFF
TRBV9	TRBJ2-7	.	.	TGTGCCAGCAGCCCGGAGGACAGTAACTACGAGCAGTACTTC	CASSPEDSNYEQYF
TRBV5-4	TRBJ2-5	.	.	TGTGCCAGCAGCTTGGCGGGGGGCGAGACCCAGTACTTC	CASSLAGGETQYF
TRBV11-3	TRBJ1-1	.	.	TGTGCCAGCAGCTTAGGATCCGAAACTGAAGCTTTCTTT	CASSLGSETEAFF
TRBV27	TRBJ2-1	.	TRBD1	TGTGCCAGCGGGGGACAGGGCCATGAGCAGTTCTTC	CASGGQGHEQFF
TRBV19	TRBJ1-2	.	.	TGTGCCAGTAGTTCCCGAAAAATCTATGGCTACACCTTC	CASSSRKIYGYTF
TRBV6-2/TRBV6-3	TRBJ2-2	once	.	TGTGCCAGCAGTTACTCGGCGACGGCAAACACCGGGGAGCTGTTTTTT	CASSYSATANTGELFF
TRBV5-6	TRBJ2-7	.	TRBD1	TGTGCCAGCAGCCAAAGGACAGGCAAGCAGTACTTC	CASSQRTGKQYF
TRBV28	TRBJ1-2	.	.	TGTGCCAGCAGCCCTCTAGGGTATGGCTACACCTTC	CASSPLGYGYTF
TRBV5-1	TRBJ2-1	.	.	TGCGCCAGCAGCTGGCAGGGGAGCTCCTACAATGAGCAGTTCTTC	CASSWQGSSYNEQFF
TRBV9	TRBJ1-2	.	.	TGTGCCAGCAGGGTCCCGGGACGCATTCATGGCTACACCTTC	CASRVPGRIHGYTF
TRBV5-6	TRBJ1-2	.	TRBD1	TGTGCCAGCAGCTTGGAGCAGACAGGGAGTGGCTACACCTTC	CASSLEQTGSGYTF
TRBV5-8	TRBJ1-3	.	TRBD1	TGTGCCAGCAGCCGGGCAGGGGGTACGAGCTCTGGAAACACCATATATTTT	CASSRAGGTSSGNTIYF
TRBV7-9	TRBJ2-1	.	.	TGTGCCAGCATTAAAAACGGGGGAACCCACAATGAGCAGTTCTTC	CASIKNGGTHNEQFF
TRBV2	TRBJ2-6	.	.	TGTGCCAGCAGTGGAGGACAGTTTTCGAGCTCTGGGGCCAACGTCCTGACTTTC	CASSGGQFSSSGANVLTF
TRBV6-5	TRBJ2-2	.	.	TGTGCCAGCAGTTACTCTCAGGGGCACACCGGGGAGCTGTTTTTT	CASSYSQGHTGELFF
TRBV19	TRBJ1-1	.	.	TGTGCCAGTAGTATCCGGGTTGGCACTGAAGCTTTCTTT	CASSIRVGTEAFF
TRBV27	TRBJ1-5	.	TRBD1	TGTGCCAGCAGTCCCTCACAGGGGGAGAGCAATCAGCCCCAGCATTTT	CASSPSQGESNQPQHF
TRBV7-2	TRBJ2-3	.	TRBD2	TGTGCCAGCAGCCTTCCCAGGCGGGGGTCCACAGATACGCAGTATTTT	CASSLPRRGSTDTQYF
TRBV12-5	TRBJ2-1	.	.	TGTGCTAGTGGTGACAGGTCGGACAATGAGCAGTTCTTC	CASGDRSDNEQFF
TRBV4-3	TRBJ1-1	few	.	TGCGCCAGCAGCCAGGGGGCGCAGGGGAACACTGAAGCTTTCTTT	CASSQGAQGNTEAFF
TRBV2	TRBJ1-5	.	.	TGTGCCAGCAGTGGGTTCTTGAGCAATCAGCCCCAGCATTTT	CASSGFLSNQPQHF
TRBV4-3	TRBJ1-4	.	.	TGCGCCAGCAGCCAAGATGGGCGAGAAAAACTGTTTTTT	CASSQDGREKLFF
TRBV29-1	TRBJ1-6	few	.	TGCAGCGTTTCGGACGGGTATAATTCACCCCTCCACTTT	CSVSDGYNSPLHF
TRBV27	TRBJ2-4	once	.	TGTGCCAGCAGTTTATTCGCAACAGGGTCCGGGGGAACCAAAAACATTCAGTACTTC	CASSLFATGSGGTKNIQYF
TRBV19	TRBJ2-5	.	TRBD2	TGTGCCAGTAGTATGGGGATAGCGGGGGGGCAAGAGACCCAGTACTTC	CASSMGIAGGQETQYF
TRBV5-5	TRBJ2-5	.	TRBD1	TGTGCCACCGAGACAGGGAATTCCCTCCAAGAGACCCAGTACTTC	CATETGNSLQETQYF
TRBV24-1	TRBJ2-3	.	.	TGTGCCACCAGTCAGACCGCGGTAGGAGATACGCAGTATTTT	CATSQTAVGDTQYF
TRBV6-5	TRBJ1-2	once	TRBD1	TGTGCCAGCAAGCCGGGACAGGACAGCTATGGCTACACCTTC	CASKPGQDSYGYTF
TRBV28	TRBJ2-7	few	.	TGTGCCAGCAGTTCGCGCCCCCGCGAGCAGTACTTC	CASSSRPREQYF
TRBV5-1	TRBJ2-1	.	.	TGCGCCAGCAGCTCAATCGATGCACAGGGTAGTGAGCAGTTCTTC	CASSSIDAQGSEQFF
TRBV2	TRBJ2-7	.	.	TGTGCCAGCAGCGACGACAGTCTCGAGCAGTACTTC	CASSDDSLEQYF
TRBV10-3	TRBJ1-1	.	.	TGTGCCATCAGCGCTATTGAGGGCACTGAAGCTTTCTTT	CAISAIEGTEAFF
TRBV5-1	TRBJ2-2	.	TRBD1	TGCGCCAGCAGCTTACCAGGGGGAAACACCGGGGAGCTGTTTTTT	CASSLPGGNTGELFF
TRBV2	TRBJ2-2	.	.	TGTGCCAGCAGGATTACGGCGGTCGGGGAGCTGTTTTTT	CASRITAVGELFF
TRBV6-5	TRBJ1-2	.	.	TGTGCCAGCAGTTACTCTGGGCAGGGAACCTATGGCTACACCTTC	CASSYSGQGTYGYTF
TRBV19	TRBJ1-2	.	TRBD1	TGTGCCAGTAGTATAACCGGGACAGGGGCCTATGGCTACACCTTC	CASSITGTGAYGYTF
TRBV10-1	TRBJ1-1	.	.	TGCGCCAGCAGTGAGAGGCAGGACACTGAAGCTTTCTTT	CASSERQDTEAFF
TRBV2	TRBJ1-1	.	.	TGTGCCAGCAGTGTGGGGGAGGAAGCTTTCTTT	CASSVGEEAFF
TRBV5-1	TRBJ1-1	few	.	TGCGCCAGCAGCTTGGAACAGTTTAGGACTGAAGCTTTCTTT	CASSLEQFRTEAFF
TRBV18	TRBJ2-7	few	TRBD1	TGTGCCAGCTCACCACCTGGACAGGGTACGGGGAGCTACGAGCAGTACTTC	CASSPPGQGTGSYEQYF
TRBV7-2	TRBJ1-1	.	TRBD1	TGTGCCAGCAGCTTAGGCCGGAGGGGGCAAGCTGAAGCTTTCTTT	CASSLGRRGQAEAFF
TRBV7-2	TRBJ1-1	.	.	TGTGCCAGCAGCTTACTCCGTGGGGCGGGTGGTCTTTTCGAAGCTTTCTTT	CASSLLRGAGGLFEAFF
TRBV7-9	TRBJ1-1	.	.	TGTGCCAGCAGCAGGCCCTTGAACACTGAAGCTTTCTTT	CASSRPLNTEAFF
TRBV4-2	TRBJ1-3	.	.	TGTGCCAGCAGCCCCGCGGGAGGCCGAGCTGGAAACACCATATATTTT	CASSPAGGRAGNTIYF